This T cell receptor (beta chain) is drawn from a study of beta chain features in type 1 diabetes. On the study more broadly: Healthy donors and patients showed comparable age, gender and cell yields. Across every sample, around 110,000,000 sorted cells were examined in total. Study-level results: A moderate, significant TCRB CDR3 shortening appeared in type 1 diabetes across four CD4+ subsets. The cDNA sequencing approach could over-represent high-TCR-expressing cells.

As for this clone: The antigen is undetermined.

Investigators reverse transcribed all isolated RNA, so they sequenced expressed TCRB transcripts. Sequencing was performed with immunoSEQ multiplex PCR; in TCRdb, only in-frame clones are kept and a portion is missing. This table has about 450,000 clones, 9.5% to 12% appearing once. Germline V gene sequence: CDR1 LNHDA, CDR2 SQIVND (reference sequence). Between the trimmed V and J ends, which lost 3 bases and 3 bases, there was a span of 18 bases. The CDR3 is 16 amino acids. V usage is TRBV19 and J usage is TRBJ2-7, with D maybe TRBD1 (6 bases). The sequencing input was naive CD4+ T cells from blood. The sequence was obtained from a woman younger than 35 in good health. CDR3 sequence reads: CASSISSGTPYYEQYF. The CDR3 bases are TGTGCCAGTAGTATCTCCTCCGGGACACCCTACTACGAGCAGTACTTC. Full variable domain (remainder filled in from reference TRBV19 and TRBJ2-7): DGGITQSPKYLFRKEGQNVTLSCEQNLNHDAMYWYRQDPGQGLRLIYYSQIVNDFQKGDIAEGYSVSREKKESFPLTVTSAQKNPTAFYLCASSISSGTPYYEQYFGPGTRLTVT.